The TCR beta chain described here comes from a study of blood T cell repertoires in COVID-19. Across the study: Acute-phase and convalescent COVID-19 samples originated in the United States, Italy and Spain.

Seattle participants joined during active infection and were tracked over time. The repertoire was sequenced with immunoSEQ multiplex PCR; TCRdb's copy has only in-frame clones and lacks some. The table includes approximately 260,000 clones, roughly 90% detected once. Germline CDR1 and CDR2: SGHTA and FQGNSA. Trimming removed 5 bases from V and 5 bases from J, with 9 bases in between. The CDR3 consists of 13 residues. The sequence was collected from a woman aged 60-75 years with COVID-19, enrolled during active disease. The chain couples TRBV7-2 to TRBJ2-2; D unclear. Sequencing used peripheral blood. The CDR3 DNA reads TGTGCCAGCAGCGAACAATTGACCGGGGAGCTGTTTTTT. Protein sequence: CASSEQLTGELFF.